The next 4 T cell receptor beta chains were all read from a single sample in a study of blood T cell repertoires in COVID-19. Repertoires were generated with immunoSEQ multiplex PCR, while TCRdb's copy carries only in-frame clones and drops some. The sample includes 30,000 or so clones, 85% to 90% of them seen just once. The specimen was peripheral blood. Source of these receptors: a human donor in a cohort sampled during active COVID-19.

J is TRBJ2-6 and V is TRBV27; D might be TRBD1 (5 bases). Germline CDR1 reads MNHEY; CDR2 reads SMNVEV (reference sequence). The CDR3 totals 18 residues. Trimming cost V 3 bases and J 0 bases, with 15 bases left between them. Written as DNA, the CDR3 is TGTGCCAGCAGTTTCCCAGACAGCAGCCACTCTGGGGCCAACGTCCTGACTTTC. It is translated as CASSFPDSSHSGANVLTF. Variable domain in full (rest from reference TRBV27 and TRBJ2-6): EAQVTQNPRYLITVTGKKLTVTCSQNMNHEYMSWYRQDPGLGLRQIYYSMNVEVTDKGDVPEGYKVSRKEKRNFPLILESPSPNQTSLYFCASSFPDSSHSGANVLTFGAGSRLTVL.

J is TRBJ1-2 and V is TRBV11-2; D is unresolved. The CDR3 runs to 13 residues. V lost 1 base and J 2 bases, leaving 5 bases between the germline ends. Germline CDR1 SGHAT, CDR2 FQNNGV. The chain's CDR3 is CASSLGGNYGYTF. The CDR3 DNA follows: TGTGCCAGCAGCTTAGGCGGGAACTATGGCTACACCTTC.

This clone was counted once. The rearrangement links TRBV30 to TRBJ2-7; 9 bases line up with TRBD1. J lost 4 bases, V lost 0 bases, and 13 bases had no gene match. The germline CDR1 and CDR2 sequences are GTSNPN and SVGIG (reference sequence). This CDR3 region has 17 residues. The CDR3 sequence is CAWSVRPLTGGLYEQYF. CDR3 nucleotides: TGTGCCTGGAGTGTAAGGCCCCTCACAGGGGGCCTATACGAGCAGTACTTC. The whole variable domain, remainder taken from reference TRBV30 and TRBJ2-7, is SQTIHQWPATLVQPVGSPLSLECTVEGTSNPNLYWYRQAAGRGLQLLFYSVGIGQISSEVPQNLSASRPQDRQFILSSKKLLLSDSGFYLCAWSVRPLTGGLYEQYFGPGTRLTVT.

V is TRBV25-1 and J is TRBJ2-2; 9 bases map to TRBD1. CDR3 length equals 15 residues. V shed 6 bases and J 4 bases; nucleotides not matched to a gene: 6. Germline CDR1 is MGHDK and CDR2 is SYGVNS. CDR3 region: CASRRGTGITGELFF. In DNA, the CDR3 is TGTGCCAGCAGAAGAGGGACAGGGATCACCGGGGAGCTGTTTTTT.